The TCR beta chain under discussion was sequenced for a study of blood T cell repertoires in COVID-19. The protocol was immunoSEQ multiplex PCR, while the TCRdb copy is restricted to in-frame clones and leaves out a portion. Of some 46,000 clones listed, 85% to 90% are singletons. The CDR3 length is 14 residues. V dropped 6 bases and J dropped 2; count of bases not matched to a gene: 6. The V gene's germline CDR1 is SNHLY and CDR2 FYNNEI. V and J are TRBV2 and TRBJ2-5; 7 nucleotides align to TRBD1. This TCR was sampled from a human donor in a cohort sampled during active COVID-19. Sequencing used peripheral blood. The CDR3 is CASSTDRRQETQYF. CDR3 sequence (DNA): TGTGCCAGCAGCACGGACAGGCGACAAGAGACCCAGTACTTC.